The 5 T cell receptor beta chains given below trace back to one sample, sequenced in a study of T cell changes during pregnancy in multiple sclerosis. The data were produced by immunoSEQ multiplex PCR, yet TCRdb's version contains in-frame clones alone and is incomplete. This table holds around 60,000 clones, roughly nine tenths found once. Sequencing was performed on peripheral blood, taken in the first trimester of pregnancy. These receptors all come from a female donor with multiple sclerosis, enrolled in a pregnancy study.

The chain has TRBV7-9 and TRBJ1-1, with 8 positions matching TRBD1. J was trimmed by 4 bases and V by 3 bases; bases with no gene match: 1. The CDR3 is made up of 13 amino acids. Germline CDR1 and CDR2: SEHNR and FQNEAQ (reference sequence). Here the CDR3 reads CASSLTGVTEAFF. Here the CDR3 DNA reads TGTGCCAGCAGCTTGACAGGGGTCACTGAAGCTTTCTTT.

About this clone: A read error may produce the germline difference seen at one junction end. The CDR3 loop is CAISELTGTGYIF. CDR3 sequence (DNA): TGTGCCATCAGTGAGTTAACAGGTACCGGCTACATCTTC. The chain carries TRBV10-3 and TRBJ1-2; perhaps TRBD1 as D (5 bases). CDR3 length equals 13 residues. Germline assignment: CDR1 ENHRY and CDR2 SYGVKD.

The J gene is TRBJ2-3, the V gene TRBV7-9; D might be TRBD2 (6 bases). Trimming removed 5 bases from V and 0 bases from J, with 21 bases in between. Germline CDR1 reads SEHNR; CDR2 reads FQNEAQ (reference sequence). CDR3 length: 18 residues. This CDR3 reads CASSPHGTGSGSTDTQYF. Here the CDR3 DNA reads TGTGCCAGCAGCCCGCACGGCACAGGCAGCGGGAGCACAGATACGCAGTATTTT.

The V call is TRBV20-1, the J call TRBJ2-7; TRBD2 is a possible D gene (6 bases). Germline V gene data show CDR1 as DFQATT and CDR2 as SNEGSKA (reference sequence). V lost 7 bases, J lost 3 bases, and 10 bases lay in between. The CDR3 loop spans 11 amino acids. CDR3 in DNA: TGCAGTGTCGGAGGGTACTACGAGCAGTACTTC. This codes for CSVGGYYEQYF.

The chain couples TRBV30 to TRBJ2-7; TRBD1 agrees at 8 bases. Germline lookup yields CDR1 GTSNPN and CDR2 SVGIG (reference sequence). V dropped 4 bases and J dropped 3; count of bases not matched to a gene: 2. The CDR3 is 12 amino acids. The DNA for the CDR3 is TGTGCCTGGACCGGACAGGGCTACGAGCAGTACTTC. Its protein is CAWTGQGYEQYF.